A single sample is the source of the 26 T cell receptor beta chains below, sequenced in a study of T cell responses to AZD1222 COVID-19 vaccine. Clones were sequenced by immunoSEQ multiplex PCR, and TCRdb holds only the in-frame ones, with some missing. The sample comprises more than 150,000 clones, approximately 89% of which are singletons, and approximately 3.7% rests with the top ten. Here the sequenced sample was peripheral blood, taken 28 days after the second AZD1222 dose. These receptors were taken from an adult who received the AZD1222 COVID-19 vaccine.

CDR3 in DNA: TGTGCCAGCAGCGTAAAGAACACCTTC. It translates to CASSVKNTF. V and J are TRBV9 and TRBJ1-2; D is ambiguous. Germline CDR1 SGDLS, CDR2 YYNGEE. The germline V and J ends were trimmed by 1 base and 12 bases, with 4 bases remaining between them. This CDR3 is built from 9 residues.

V is TRBV24-1 and J is TRBJ2-6; TRBD1 agrees at 9 bases. With 4 bases clipped from V and 2 bases from J, the junction kept 2 bases outside the gene matches. The CDR3 covers 16 residues. The germline gives CDR1 KGHDR, CDR2 SFDVKD. The CDR3 DNA is TGTGCCACCAGTGACCGACAGGGGGCTGGGGCCAACGTCCTGACTTTC. Its protein is CATSDRQGAGANVLTF.

This clone came up once. The chain combines TRBV2 with TRBJ1-4; a possible D gene is TRBD1 (5 bases). Germline V gene data show CDR1 as SNHLY and CDR2 as FYNNEI. This CDR3 has 14 amino acids. V dropped 4 bases and J dropped 5 bases, with 11 bases sitting between them. As DNA, the CDR3 is TGTGCCAGCAGTGCAGCAGGGCGGAATGAAAAACTGTTTTTT. It is translated as CASSAAGRNEKLFF. Combining the CDR3 with reference TRBV2 and TRBJ1-4 gives the whole variable domain EPEVTQTPSHQVTQMGQEVILRCVPISNHLYFYWYRQILGQKVEFLVSFYNNEISEKSEIFDDQFSVERPDGSNFTLKIRSTKLEDSAMYFCASSAAGRNEKLFFGSGTQLSVL.

The chain couples TRBV19 to TRBJ1-5, with unresolved D. Germline V gene data show CDR1 as LNHDA and CDR2 as SQIVND (reference sequence). CDR3 length equals 13 residues. V was clipped by 3 bases and J by 9 bases, with 12 bases between them. CDR3 nucleotides: TGTGCCAGTAGTATGAACAGCGCAGGGCCCCAGCATTTT. Encoded protein: CASSMNSAGPQHF.

The chain uses TRBV9 and TRBJ2-3; weak D call: TRBD1 (6 bases). The CDR3 contains 14 residues. The V gene lost 3 bases and the J gene lost 1 base, with 9 bases spanning the gap. CDR1 is SGDLS and CDR2 is YYNGEE in the germline V gene. The CDR3 bases are TGTGCCAGCAGCGAAGGGACACGCACAGATACGCAGTATTTT. Translating gives CASSEGTRTDTQYF.

The chain couples TRBV12-3 or TRBV12-4 to TRBJ1-5, with D perhaps matching TRBD1 (6 bases). The CDR3 has 13 residues. V was shortened by 3 bases and J by 6 bases, with 9 bases between the two germline ends. The CDR3, as DNA: TGTGCCAGCAGTTTGGGGGGCGGTCAGCCCCAGCATTTT. Translated: CASSLGGGQPQHF.

The rearrangement joins TRBV5-5 to TRBJ2-3; D is undetermined. The germline CDR1 and CDR2 sequences are SGHKS and YYEKEE (reference sequence). The CDR3 extends over 14 amino acids. Trimming pared 5 bases from V and 11 bases from J, leaving 21 bases between. CDR3: CASSSSGPTPGQYF. CDR3 in DNA: TGTGCCAGCAGTTCCTCAGGACCCACACCTGGGCAGTATTTT.

V and J are TRBV5-1 and TRBJ1-4; D is unclear. CDR1 SGHRS and CDR2 YFSETQ come from the germline V gene. This CDR3 contains 16 residues. V dropped 1 base and J dropped 8 bases, with 18 bases sitting between them. CDR3 coding DNA: TGCGCCAGCAGCTTGTCCGGAGGGCAGGTTCGAGAAAAACTGTTTTTT. Translated, it gives CASSLSGGQVREKLFF.

CDR3 protein: CASSFTSRTAYSNQPQHF. DNA of the CDR3: TGTGCCAGCAGTTTTACTTCCCGGACAGCCTATAGCAATCAGCCCCAGCATTTT. This sequence joins TRBV28 and TRBJ1-5, with D tentatively TRBD1 (6 bases). The CDR3 has 18 residues. V was pared by 3 bases and J by 0 bases, with 18 bases between. CDR1 and CDR2 (germline): MDHEN, SYDVKM.

The chain employs TRBV5-1 and TRBJ1-5, with D perhaps matching TRBD1 (5 bases). Trimming took off 0 bases at V and 7 bases at J, with 17 bases between the two ends. This CDR3 comprises 16 residues. Per germline, CDR1 SGHRS and CDR2 YFSETQ. CDR3 amino acids: CASSLADPGTGQPQHF. CDR3 DNA: TGCGCCAGCAGCTTGGCAGACCCAGGGACGGGGCAGCCCCAGCATTTT. The whole variable domain, filled in from reference TRBV5-1 and TRBJ1-5, reads KAGVTQTPRYLIKTRGQQVTLSCSPISGHRSVSWYQQTPGQGLQFLFEYFSETQRNKGNFPGRFSGRQFSNSRSEMNVSTLELGDSALYLCASSLADPGTGQPQHFGDGTRLSIL.

V usage is TRBV11-3 and J usage is TRBJ2-2; no clear D. The germline V gene encodes CDR1 SGHNT and CDR2 YENEEA. With 1 base removed from V and 9 bases from J, the gap between germline ends came to 3 bases. The CDR3 has 11 residues. The CDR3 nucleotides read TGTGCCAGCAGCTTAGCCCGGGAGCTGTTTTTT. Its protein product is CASSLARELFF.

The genes are TRBV19 and TRBJ2-3, with TRBD1 matching over 8 bases. Germline V gene data show CDR1 as LNHDA and CDR2 as SQIVND (reference sequence). V was clipped by 1 base and J by 7 bases; unmatched bases: 7. CDR3 length: 15 amino acids. The DNA for the CDR3 is TGTGCCAGTAGTATAGGCGGACAGGGTTTGAATACGCAGTATTTT. It is translated as CASSIGGQGLNTQYF.

The CDR3 region is CASSLDRGSETQYF. The CDR3 DNA reads as TGTGCCAGCAGCTTGGACAGGGGGTCGGAGACCCAGTACTTC. The rearrangement uses TRBV5-4 and TRBJ2-5; 8 bases are a match to TRBD1. CDR1 and CDR2 from the germline V gene are SGHNT and YYREEE (reference sequence). J lost 5 bases, V lost 0 bases, and 3 bases had no gene match. The length of the CDR3 is 14 residues. Variable domain in full (rest from reference TRBV5-4 and TRBJ2-5): ETGVTQSPTHLIKTRGQQVTLRCSSQSGHNTVSWYQQALGQGPQFIFQYYREEENGRGNFPPRFSGLQFPNYSSELNVNALELDDSALYLCASSLDRGSETQYFGPGTRLLVL.

The J gene is TRBJ2-7, the V gene TRBV29-1; D is perhaps TRBD2 (6 bases). The V end was cut by 1 base, the J end by 3 bases, with 10 bases between. CDR3 size: 13 residues. Germline V gene sequence: CDR1 SQVTM, CDR2 ANQGSEA. CDR3 in DNA: TGCAGCGTTGAAGGGCGGGAAAGCTACGAGCAGTACTTC. Translating it yields CSVEGRESYEQYF.

This clone appeared once. The gene calls are TRBV7-2 and TRBJ1-5; D gene unclear. This CDR3 is built from 14 residues. With 4 bases removed from V and 0 bases from J, the gap between germline ends came to 7 bases. Germline CDR1 reads SGHTA; CDR2 reads FQGNSA. The CDR3 DNA is TGTGCCAGCAGCTCAGGATATAGCAATCAGCCCCAGCATTTT. It yields the protein CASSSGYSNQPQHF.

V usage is TRBV9 and J usage is TRBJ2-1; D not resolved. This CDR3 region has 15 residues. The ends were cut back, 4 bases at V and 5 bases at J, with 16 bases in the middle. Looked up from germline, CDR1 is SGDLS and CDR2 is YYNGEE. As DNA, the CDR3 is TGTGCCAGCAGCCACCGGGCAATGGGCGACAATGAGCAGTTCTTC. It specifies CASSHRAMGDNEQFF.

This chain joins TRBV19 and TRBJ2-7; 9 bases fit TRBD1. Germline loops: CDR1 LNHDA, CDR2 SQIVND (reference sequence). V shed 5 bases, J shed 6 bases, and the junction held 5 bases outside the gene matches. The CDR3 extends over 13 amino acids. The CDR3: CASSVTGGGEQYF. As DNA, the CDR3 is TGTGCCAGTAGTGTAACAGGGGGCGGCGAGCAGTACTTC.

V is TRBV4-1 and J is TRBJ2-7; D gene uncertain. This CDR3 has 14 amino acids. In germline, CDR1 is MGHRA, CDR2 YSYEKL. Trimming took 0 bases from V and 2 from J, leaving 8 bases between them. In DNA form, the CDR3 reads TGCGCCAGCAGCCAAGAGGGCCGAGCCTACGAGCAGTACTTC. It specifies CASSQEGRAYEQYF.

The chain employs TRBV28 and TRBJ1-3; no definite D call. V was shortened by 7 bases and J by 0 bases, with 10 bases between the two germline ends. Germline assignment: CDR1 MDHEN and CDR2 SYDVKM. CDR3 length equals 14 residues. The CDR3 DNA is TGTGCCAGCACCTCAGACACCTCTGGAAACACCATATATTTT. The encoded protein is CASTSDTSGNTIYF.

V is TRBV5-6 and J is TRBJ1-1; D is unresolved. This CDR3 comprises 16 residues. The germline gives CDR1 SGHDT, CDR2 YYEEEE. V was trimmed by 4 bases and J by 3 bases, leaving 19 bases between them. Written as DNA, the CDR3 is TGTGCCAGCAGCATATGTACAGCGAGGAGGGACACTGAAGCTTTCTTT. Amino acid sequence: CASSICTARRDTEAFF.

V gene TRBV6-5 combines with J gene TRBJ1-2; 10 bases fit TRBD1. V lost 6 bases, J lost 8 bases, and 12 bases stayed unmatched. In germline, CDR1 is MNHEY, CDR2 SVGAGI. This CDR3 region has 15 residues. The CDR3 is CASRDRPGQGSGYTF. In DNA form, the CDR3 reads TGTGCCAGCAGAGATAGGCCGGGACAGGGGTCGGGCTACACCTTC.

This sequence joins TRBV4-2 and TRBJ2-1, with 8 bases lining up with TRBD2. The CDR3 sequence is 15 residues long. Unmatched junction bases numbered 8, after V lost 5 bases and J lost 5 bases. Germline loops: CDR1 LGHNA, CDR2 YNFKEQ. The CDR3 sequence is CASSMLAGLNNEQFF. CDR3 nucleotides: TGTGCCAGCAGCATGCTAGCGGGCCTTAACAATGAGCAGTTCTTC.

The V call is TRBV2, the J call TRBJ1-2, with D possibly being TRBD1 (5 bases). Between the trimmed V and J ends, which lost 2 bases and 2 bases, there was a span of 15 bases. The length of the CDR3 is 16 residues. CDR1 is SNHLY and CDR2 is FYNNEI in the germline V gene. DNA for the CDR3: TGTGCCAGCAGTGAAACTTGTGAGGGGACCAACTATGGCTACACCTTC. This translates into CASSETCEGTNYGYTF.

The sample holds a few counts of this clone. This chain uses TRBV6-5 with TRBJ2-7, with 8 bases lining up with TRBD1. This CDR3 has 14 amino acids. The V gene end was trimmed by 6 bases and the J gene end by 3 bases; junction bases not matched to a gene: 7. CDR1 MNHEY and CDR2 SVGAGI come from the germline V gene. CDR3 nucleotides: TGTGCCAGCAGACTTGGACAGGGAATCTACGAGCAGTACTTC. It specifies CASRLGQGIYEQYF.

The CDR3 reads CASSQEIGVYGYTF. The CDR3 DNA reads as TGCGCCAGCAGCCAAGAAATTGGGGTCTATGGCTACACCTTC. V gene TRBV4-3 combines with J gene TRBJ1-2; D is uncertain. V lost 0 bases, J lost 4 bases, and 9 bases lay in between. This CDR3 is 14 amino acids long. Germline-derived CDR1 and CDR2 are LGHNA and YSLEER.

This rearrangement joins TRBV5-4 to TRBJ2-3, with D unclear. Germline values: CDR1 SGHNT, CDR2 YYREEE (reference sequence). The CDR3 runs 11 residues. V gave up 2 bases and J gave up 2 bases, with 0 bases separating them. CDR3 residues: CASSFTDTQYF. In DNA, the CDR3 is TGTGCCAGCAGCTTCACAGATACGCAGTATTTT.